The TCR beta chain described here comes from a study of immune evolution from preneoplasia to lung adenocarcinoma. Overall study findings and caveats: Clonality was highest in normal lung, lower in later-stage lesions apparently. Top clone frequencies peaked in normal lung, apparently declining through invasive adenocarcinoma.

Trimming took 7 bases from V and 0 from J, leaving 9 bases between them. CDR3 length: 13 residues. Germline CDR1 is MNHEY and CDR2 is SVGAGI. Remarks on this clone: Its antigen remains unknown.

Between about 2014 and 2018, patients underwent resection in Japan or China. Each case's diagnosis was confirmed by two pathologists on H&E. Assay: immunoSEQ multiplex PCR; the TCRdb copy retains only in-frame clones and omits some. The sample shows under 5,000 clones, roughly 70% of them seen only once. The clonotype originates from a person between 55 and 80 years old with lung adenocarcinoma. The V call is TRBV6-5, the J call TRBJ1-1; no reliable D call. What was sequenced was FFPE adjacent normal lung tissue. The CDR3 region has the DNA TGTGCCAGCACGGTCGACATGAACACTGAAGCTTTCTTT. Residues: CASTVDMNTEAFF.